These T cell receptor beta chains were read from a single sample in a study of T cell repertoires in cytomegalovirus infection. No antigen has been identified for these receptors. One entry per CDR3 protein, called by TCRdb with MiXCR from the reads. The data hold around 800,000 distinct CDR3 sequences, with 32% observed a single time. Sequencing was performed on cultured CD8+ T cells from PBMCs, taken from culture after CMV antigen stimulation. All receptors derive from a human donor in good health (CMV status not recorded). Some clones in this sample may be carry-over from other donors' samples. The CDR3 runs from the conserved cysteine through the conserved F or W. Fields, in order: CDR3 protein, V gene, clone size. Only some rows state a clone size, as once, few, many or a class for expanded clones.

cdr3_aa: CASSEAVRPHEQYF
v_call: TRBV6-1
clone_size: few

cdr3_aa: CASSQGIGGSTEAFF
v_call: TRBV4-1
clone_size: NA

cdr3_aa: CASGDPFLAGSYNEQFF
v_call: TRBV12-3/TRBV12-4
clone_size: many

cdr3_aa: CAISDLSDSYEQYF
v_call: TRBV10-3
clone_size: NA

cdr3_aa: CATSEGSSGNTIYF
v_call: TRBV7-6
clone_size: many

cdr3_aa: CASSPLGESGEQYF
v_call: TRBV11-2
clone_size: NA

cdr3_aa: CASSQGQGGFRYEQYF
v_call: TRBV12-3/TRBV12-4
clone_size: NA

cdr3_aa: CAISDTNTEAFF
v_call: TRBV19
clone_size: few

cdr3_aa: CASSLSELAISGNQPQHF
v_call: TRBV28
clone_size: few

cdr3_aa: CASGPNSGTYNEQFF
v_call: TRBV12-5
clone_size: NA

cdr3_aa: CATQGISYEQYF
v_call: TRBV7-9
clone_size: few

cdr3_aa: CASSPGGSVFNEQFF
v_call: TRBV27
clone_size: few

cdr3_aa: CSARARGTVSYNEQFF
v_call: TRBV20-1
clone_size: NA

cdr3_aa: CASSHDREAQEQYF
v_call: TRBV11-1
clone_size: NA

cdr3_aa: CASRGGDRRQYF
v_call: TRBV27
clone_size: NA

cdr3_aa: CASSLGGGAGDAKTQYF
v_call: TRBV7-6
clone_size: many

cdr3_aa: CASSISLGLAGDNEQFF
v_call: TRBV19
clone_size: NA

cdr3_aa: CASSSLPTGGNYGYTF
v_call: TRBV5-4
clone_size: NA

cdr3_aa: CASSPRPGTYEQYF
v_call: TRBV7-6
clone_size: many

cdr3_aa: CASSRAGPYEQYF
v_call: TRBV4-1
clone_size: NA

cdr3_aa: CAISESTPDRRKEAFF
v_call: TRBV10-3
clone_size: few

cdr3_aa: CASSVEPTANTGELFF
v_call: TRBV9
clone_size: NA

cdr3_aa: CASSWDTSNQPQHF
v_call: TRBV7-4
clone_size: few

cdr3_aa: CASSLTGQGIYEQFF
v_call: TRBV27
clone_size: NA